This entry concerns a single T cell receptor (beta chain). Its specificity is unknown. From the germline J gene comes the end of the CDR3, since the read stops 3 residues before it. Sequenced by immunoSEQ multiplex PCR; TCRdb stores in-frame clones only, minus some. The sample holds 25,000 to 30,000 clones, and no clone turns up only once. The sample belongs to a study of T cell clonality in common variable immunodeficiency. Overall study results and limits: Reportedly, TCR beta sequences from common variable immunodeficiency showed fewer deletions and N-nucleotide insertions.

This CDR3 is built from 14 residues. The ends were cut back, 3 bases at V and 5 bases at J, with 13 bases in the middle. The germline V gene encodes CDR1 SGHTA and CDR2 FQGNSA. The gene calls are TRBV7-2 and TRBJ2-5; D is possibly TRBD2 (5 bases). Source material: peripheral blood mononuclear cells. This TCR was sampled from a human donor with common variable immunodeficiency. The CDR3 is CASSFRSRGETQYF. CDR3 DNA (partial): TGTGCCAGCAGCTTTCGCTCCCGCGGGGAGACC.